Listed below are T cell receptor beta chains from one sample, sequenced in a study of molecular identifiers for immune sequencing clone quantification. TCRdb analysed the PCR reads with MiXCR anew, one entry per CDR3 protein. This sample has about half a million distinct CDR3 sequences, with approximately 25% found just once. Sequenced material: naive CD8+ T cells from blood, with Jurkat cell RNA spiked in. These TCRs come from a human donor in good health. Some libraries in this study had Jurkat cell RNA spiked in. Both conserved end residues are part of each CDR3. The D gene is left open where the match is weak. Only part of the rows carry a size: once, few, many, or a class if the clone is expanded.

clone size	D gene	V gene	J gene	CDR3 protein	CDR3 DNA
.	TRBD1	TRBV2	TRBJ1-1	CASSEWTGGDTEAFF	TGTGCCAGCAGTGAATGGACAGGGGGGGACACTGAAGCTTTCTTT
.	.	TRBV23-1	TRBJ1-1	CASNSKPTQGTTEAFF	TGCGCCAGCAATTCAAAACCCACGCAGGGTACCACTGAAGCTTTCTTT
.	TRBD1	TRBV4-1	TRBJ2-7	CASSQGQGAAYGYEQYF	TGCGCCAGCAGCCAAGGACAGGGGGCGGCTTACGGCTACGAGCAGTACTTC
.	.	TRBV10-2	TRBJ2-7	CASSESGSYSYEQYF	TGCGCCAGCAGTGAGTCGGGGTCCTACTCCTACGAGCAGTACTTC
many	.	TRBV28	TRBJ1-5	CASSPRQSGVQPQHF	TGTGCCAGCAGTCCCAGACAGTCCGGGGTTCAGCCCCAGCATTTT
.	.	TRBV12-3/TRBV12-4	TRBJ2-5	CASSLGVLETQYF	TGTGCCAGCAGTCTGGGGGTTCTCGAGACCCAGTACTTC
.	TRBD1	TRBV28	TRBJ1-5	CASSPIEGAAGNQPQHF	TGTGCCAGCAGTCCAATAGAGGGGGCGGCTGGCAATCAGCCCCAGCATTTT
many	TRBD1	TRBV7-6	TRBJ1-1	CASSPTGTANTEAFF	TGTGCCAGCAGCCCCACCGGGACAGCGAACACTGAAGCTTTCTTT
few	TRBD1	TRBV4-3	TRBJ2-3	CASSQGALRTGRLRDTQYF	TGCGCCAGCAGCCAAGGAGCTCTCAGGACAGGGAGGTTGAGAGATACGCAGTATTTT
.	.	TRBV5-4	TRBJ1-1	CASSSSVGATEAFF	TGTGCCAGCAGCTCCAGCGTTGGGGCCACTGAAGCTTTCTTT
few	.	TRBV7-9	TRBJ2-2	CASVGEETNTGELFF	TGTGCCAGCGTAGGGGAAGAGACGAACACCGGGGAGCTGTTTTTT
many	.	TRBV5-1	TRBJ2-7	CASSLYRPEKDEQYF	TGCGCCAGCAGCTTGTACAGGCCCGAGAAAGACGAGCAGTACTTC
many	.	TRBV28	TRBJ2-5	CASRRLALAVQETQYF	TGTGCCAGCAGAAGACTGGCGCTAGCCGTCCAAGAGACCCAGTACTTC
few	TRBD1	TRBV20-1	TRBJ2-5	CSAPGQGVYETQYF	TGCAGTGCCCCCGGACAGGGGGTTTACGAGACCCAGTACTTC
.	.	TRBV20-1	TRBJ1-2	CSATGGETNGYTF	TGCAGTGCTACAGGAGGGGAGACGAATGGCTACACCTTC
.	.	TRBV4-1	TRBJ2-7	CASSQDRTGGGYEQYF	TGCGCCAGCAGCCAAGATCGGACCGGAGGGGGCTACGAGCAGTACTTC
.	TRBD1	TRBV4-1	TRBJ1-4	CASSQERGGTGFEKLFF	TGCGCCAGCAGCCAAGAGAGGGGAGGGACAGGGTTCGAAAAACTGTTTTTT
many	.	TRBV5-5	TRBJ1-1	CASSLVQNMNTEAFF	TGTGCCAGCAGCTTGGTGCAAAACATGAACACTGAAGCTTTCTTT
.	.	TRBV9	TRBJ1-4	CASSAKGDEKLFF	TGTGCCAGCAGCGCAAAGGGAGATGAAAAACTGTTTTTT
.	.	TRBV12-3/TRBV12-4	TRBJ1-1	CASSGMGGGFTEAFF	TGTGCCAGCAGTGGGATGGGGGGAGGGTTCACTGAAGCTTTCTTT
many	.	TRBV5-1	TRBJ1-1	CASSLGQGLTEAFF	TGCGCCAGCAGCTTGGGGCAGGGACTTACTGAAGCTTTCTTT
.	.	TRBV20-1	TRBJ1-2	CSASVPPRDVLNYGYTF	TGCAGTGCTAGTGTTCCCCCCCGAGACGTCCTTAACTATGGCTACACCTTC
.	.	TRBV7-3	TRBJ2-6	CASSPLSTGANVLTF	TGTGCCAGCAGCCCCTTGAGTACTGGGGCCAACGTCCTGACTTTC
.	TRBD2	TRBV4-1	TRBJ2-7	CASRESGGGTYEQYF	TGCGCCAGCAGGGAAAGCGGGGGGGGGACCTACGAGCAGTACTTC
.	.	TRBV6-5	TRBJ1-1	CASSYSGGTAFF	TGTGCCAGCAGTTACTCGGGAGGAACAGCTTTCTTT
.	.	TRBV2	TRBJ2-7	CASSDSGQSSYEQYF	TGTGCCAGCAGTGATTCTGGACAGAGCTCCTACGAGCAGTACTTC
few	.	TRBV4-3	TRBJ1-4	CASSQDQILSGEKLFF	TGCGCCAGCAGCCAAGATCAGATCCTAAGTGGAGAAAAACTGTTTTTT
many	TRBD1	TRBV4-3	TRBJ2-3	CASSQEPGQGFTDTQYF	TGCGCCAGCAGCCAAGAGCCGGGACAGGGTTTCACAGATACGCAGTATTTT
.	.	TRBV7-6	TRBJ2-7	CASSFGGEGYEQCF	TGTGCCAGCAGCTTTGGCGGAGAAGGCTACGAGCAGTGCTTC
once	.	TRBV5-6	TRBJ1-2	CASSLLVGGRTGNGYTF	TGTGCCAGCAGCCTATTGGTAGGGGGGAGGACCGGGAACGGCTACACCTTC
.	TRBD2	TRBV7-3	TRBJ2-3	CASSPISFSGSSATQYF	TGTGCCAGCAGCCCTATTTCCTTTAGCGGGAGTTCAGCTACGCAGTATTTT
many	.	TRBV10-3	TRBJ2-5	CATTDPGSGQETQYF	TGTGCCACAACCGATCCGGGTAGCGGCCAAGAGACCCAGTACTTC
.	.	TRBV7-9	TRBJ2-1	CASSLKDSRYNEQFF	TGTGCCAGCAGCTTAAAGGACAGCCGTTACAATGAGCAGTTCTTC
.	.	TRBV4-1	TRBJ2-7	CASIPTGSSYEQYF	TGCGCCAGCATACCTACAGGGAGCTCCTACGAGCAGTACTTC
many	.	TRBV5-5	TRBJ2-5	CASSLGWDYQETQYF	TGTGCCAGCAGCTTGGGTTGGGACTACCAAGAGACCCAGTACTTC
few	.	TRBV10-2	TRBJ2-5	CASSDLVPAQYF	TGCGCCAGCAGTGACTTAGTACCGGCCCAGTACTTC
many	.	TRBV21-1	TRBJ2-1	CASSNLSGRALEQFF	TGTGCCAGCAGCAACTTGAGCGGGAGGGCCCTTGAGCAGTTCTTC